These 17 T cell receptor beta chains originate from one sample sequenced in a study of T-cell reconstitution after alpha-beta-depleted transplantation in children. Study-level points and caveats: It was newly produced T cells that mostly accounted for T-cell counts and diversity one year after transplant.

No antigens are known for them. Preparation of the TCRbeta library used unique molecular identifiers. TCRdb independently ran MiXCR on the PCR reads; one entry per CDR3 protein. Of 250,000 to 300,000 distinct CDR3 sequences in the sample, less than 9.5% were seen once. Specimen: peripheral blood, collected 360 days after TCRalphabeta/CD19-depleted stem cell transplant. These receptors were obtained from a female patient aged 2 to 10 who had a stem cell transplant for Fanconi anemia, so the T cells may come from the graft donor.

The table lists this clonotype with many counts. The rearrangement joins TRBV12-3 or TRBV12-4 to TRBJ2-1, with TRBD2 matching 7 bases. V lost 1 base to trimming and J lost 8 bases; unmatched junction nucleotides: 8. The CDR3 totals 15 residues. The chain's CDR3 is CASSLGLAEGDEQFF. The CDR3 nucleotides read TGTGCCAGCAGTTTAGGGCTAGCGGAAGGGGATGAGCAGTTCTTC.

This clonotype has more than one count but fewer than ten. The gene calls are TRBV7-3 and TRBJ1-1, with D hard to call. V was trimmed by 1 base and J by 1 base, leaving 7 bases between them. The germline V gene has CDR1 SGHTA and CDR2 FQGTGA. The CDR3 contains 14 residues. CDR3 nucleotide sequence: TGTGCCAGCAGCTTAATGGGCAAGAACACTGAAGCTTTCTTT. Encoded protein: CASSLMGKNTEAFF.

The CDR3, as DNA: TGCAGTGCTAGTGTAGCGGGGGGGCTTCTTGGAGAGACCCAGTACTTC. Amino acid sequence: CSASVAGGLLGETQYF. The chain uses TRBV20-1 and TRBJ2-5; TRBD2 aligns across 11 bases. The junction had 10 bases not matched to a gene; V was cut back by 3 bases and J by 4 bases. Looked up from germline, CDR1 is DFQATT and CDR2 is SNEGSKA (reference sequence). The CDR3 is 16 amino acids.

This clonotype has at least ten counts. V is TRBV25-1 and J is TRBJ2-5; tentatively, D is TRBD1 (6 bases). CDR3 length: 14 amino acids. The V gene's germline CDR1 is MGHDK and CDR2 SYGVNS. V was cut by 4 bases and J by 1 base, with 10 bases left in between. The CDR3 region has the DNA TGTGCCAGCAGTGCCACAGGGACCCAAGAGACCCAGTACTTC. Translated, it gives CASSATGTQETQYF. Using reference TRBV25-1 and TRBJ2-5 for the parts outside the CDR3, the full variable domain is EADIYQTPRYLVIGTGKKITLECSQTMGHDKMYWYQQDPGMELHLIHYSYGVNSTEKGDLSSESTVSRIRTEHFPLTLESARPSHTSQYLCASSATGTQETQYFGPGTRLLVL.

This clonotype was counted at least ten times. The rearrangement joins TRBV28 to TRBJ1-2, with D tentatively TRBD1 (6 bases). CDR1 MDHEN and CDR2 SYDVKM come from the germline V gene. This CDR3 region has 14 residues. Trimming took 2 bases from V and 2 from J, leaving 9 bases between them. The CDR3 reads CASSLPGHNYGYTF. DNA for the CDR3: TGTGCCAGCAGTTTACCGGGACACAACTATGGCTACACCTTC.

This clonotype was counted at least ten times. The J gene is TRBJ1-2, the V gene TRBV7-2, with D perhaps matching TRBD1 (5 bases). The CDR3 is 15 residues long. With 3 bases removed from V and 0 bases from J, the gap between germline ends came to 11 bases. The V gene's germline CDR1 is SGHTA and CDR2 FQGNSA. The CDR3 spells CASSFGGSANYGYTF. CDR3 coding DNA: TGTGCCAGCAGCTTCGGGGGATCAGCTAACTATGGCTACACCTTC.

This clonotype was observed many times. CDR3: CASSYNGNEQFF. CDR3 sequence (DNA): TGTGCCAGCAGCTATAATGGGAATGAGCAGTTCTTC. The chain joins TRBV6-2 or TRBV6-3 to TRBJ2-1; D gene uncertain. CDR3 length: 12 residues. Germline V gene data show CDR1 as MNHEY and CDR2 as SVGEGT. V was shortened by 6 bases and J by 7 bases, with 10 bases between the two germline ends.

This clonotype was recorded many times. The CDR3 sequence is CASSQDPGATANTGELFF. Written as DNA, the CDR3 is TGTGCCAGCAGCCAAGATCCGGGTGCTACCGCGAACACCGGGGAGCTGTTTTTT. The rearrangement links TRBV4-2 to TRBJ2-2, with D uncertain. Trimming took off 0 bases at V and 0 bases at J, with 14 bases between the two ends. Germline CDR1 is LGHNA and CDR2 is YNFKEQ. The CDR3 runs to 18 residues.

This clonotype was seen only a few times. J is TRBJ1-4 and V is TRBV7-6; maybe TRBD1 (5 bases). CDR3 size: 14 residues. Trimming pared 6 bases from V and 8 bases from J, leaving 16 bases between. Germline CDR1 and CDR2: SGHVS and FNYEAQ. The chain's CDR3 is CASRSDAGVEKLFF. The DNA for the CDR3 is TGTGCCAGCAGATCCGACGCGGGGGTAGAAAAACTGTTTTTT.

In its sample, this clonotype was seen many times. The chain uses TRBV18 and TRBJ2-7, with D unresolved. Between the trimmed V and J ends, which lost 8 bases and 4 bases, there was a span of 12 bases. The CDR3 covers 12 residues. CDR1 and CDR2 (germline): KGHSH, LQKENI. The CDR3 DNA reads TGTGCCAGCAGCCCTCCCTCTTACGAGCAGTACTTC. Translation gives CASSPPSYEQYF.

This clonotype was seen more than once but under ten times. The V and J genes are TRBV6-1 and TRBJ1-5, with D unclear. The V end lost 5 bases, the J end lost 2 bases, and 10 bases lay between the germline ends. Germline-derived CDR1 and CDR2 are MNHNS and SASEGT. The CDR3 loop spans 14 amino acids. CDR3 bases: TGTGCCAGCAGTACGGGATGGGGCAATCAGCCCCAGCATTTT. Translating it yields CASSTGWGNQPQHF.

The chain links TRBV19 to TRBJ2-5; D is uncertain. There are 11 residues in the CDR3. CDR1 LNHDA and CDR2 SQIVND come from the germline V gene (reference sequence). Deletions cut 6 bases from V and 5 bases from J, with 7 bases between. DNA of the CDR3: TGTGCCAGTAGCGATCTGGAGACCCAGTACTTC. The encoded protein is CASSDLETQYF. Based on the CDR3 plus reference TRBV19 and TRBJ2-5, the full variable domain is DGGITQSPKYLFRKEGQNVTLSCEQNLNHDAMYWYRQDPGQGLRLIYYSQIVNDFQKGDIAEGYSVSREKKESFPLTVTSAQKNPTAFYLCASSDLETQYFGPGTRLLVL.

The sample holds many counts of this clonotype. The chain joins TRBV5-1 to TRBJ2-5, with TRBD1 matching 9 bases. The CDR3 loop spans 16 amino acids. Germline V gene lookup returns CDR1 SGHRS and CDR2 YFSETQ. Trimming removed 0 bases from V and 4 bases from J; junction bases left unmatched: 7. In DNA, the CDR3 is TGCGCCAGCAGCTTGGCCTCAACAGGGGGCGCAGAGACCCAGTACTTC. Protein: CASSLASTGGAETQYF. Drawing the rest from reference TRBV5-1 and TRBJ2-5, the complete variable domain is KAGVTQTPRYLIKTRGQQVTLSCSPISGHRSVSWYQQTPGQGLQFLFEYFSETQRNKGNFPGRFSGRQFSNSRSEMNVSTLELGDSALYLCASSLASTGGAETQYFGPGTRLLVL.

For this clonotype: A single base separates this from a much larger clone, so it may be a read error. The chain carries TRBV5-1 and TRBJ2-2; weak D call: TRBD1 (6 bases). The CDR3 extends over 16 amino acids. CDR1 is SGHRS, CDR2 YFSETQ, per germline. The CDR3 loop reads CDSSLVGRGDAGELFF. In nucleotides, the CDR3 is TGCGACAGCAGCTTGGTAGGCAGGGGAGATGCCGGGGAGCTGTTTTTT.

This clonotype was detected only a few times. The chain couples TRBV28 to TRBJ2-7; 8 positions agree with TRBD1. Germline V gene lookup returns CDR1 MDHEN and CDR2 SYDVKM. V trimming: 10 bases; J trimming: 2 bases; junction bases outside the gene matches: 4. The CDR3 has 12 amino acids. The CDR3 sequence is CATTGGPYEQYF. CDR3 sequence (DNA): TGTGCCACCACAGGGGGACCCTACGAGCAGTACTTC.

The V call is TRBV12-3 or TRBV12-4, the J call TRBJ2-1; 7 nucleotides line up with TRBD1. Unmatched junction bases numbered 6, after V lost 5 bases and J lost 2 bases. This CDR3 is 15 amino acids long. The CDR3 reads CASSRQGDPYNEQFF. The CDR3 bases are TGTGCCAGCAGTCGACAGGGTGACCCCTACAATGAGCAGTTCTTC.

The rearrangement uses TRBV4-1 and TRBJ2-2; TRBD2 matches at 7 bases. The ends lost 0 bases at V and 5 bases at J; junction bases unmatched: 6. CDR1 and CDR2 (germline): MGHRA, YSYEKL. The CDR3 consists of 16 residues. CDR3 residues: CASSQEGWGGTGELFF. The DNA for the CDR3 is TGCGCCAGCAGCCAAGAGGGTTGGGGAGGGACCGGGGAGCTGTTTTTT.